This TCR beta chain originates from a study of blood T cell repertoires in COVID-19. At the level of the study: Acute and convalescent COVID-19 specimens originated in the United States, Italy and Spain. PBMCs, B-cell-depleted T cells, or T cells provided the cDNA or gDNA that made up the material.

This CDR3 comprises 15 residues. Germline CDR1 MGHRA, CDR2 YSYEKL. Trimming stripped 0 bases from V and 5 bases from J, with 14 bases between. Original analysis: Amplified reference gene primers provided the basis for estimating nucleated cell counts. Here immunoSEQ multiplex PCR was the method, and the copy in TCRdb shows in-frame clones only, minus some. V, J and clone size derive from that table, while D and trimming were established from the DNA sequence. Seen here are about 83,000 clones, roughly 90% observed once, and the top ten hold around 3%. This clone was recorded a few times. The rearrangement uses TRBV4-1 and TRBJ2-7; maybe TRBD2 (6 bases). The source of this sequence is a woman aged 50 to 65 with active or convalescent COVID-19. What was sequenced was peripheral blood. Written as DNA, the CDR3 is TGCGCCAGCAGCCAAGAATCTAGCGAAATCCACGAGCAGTACTTC. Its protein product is CASSQESSEIHEQYF.